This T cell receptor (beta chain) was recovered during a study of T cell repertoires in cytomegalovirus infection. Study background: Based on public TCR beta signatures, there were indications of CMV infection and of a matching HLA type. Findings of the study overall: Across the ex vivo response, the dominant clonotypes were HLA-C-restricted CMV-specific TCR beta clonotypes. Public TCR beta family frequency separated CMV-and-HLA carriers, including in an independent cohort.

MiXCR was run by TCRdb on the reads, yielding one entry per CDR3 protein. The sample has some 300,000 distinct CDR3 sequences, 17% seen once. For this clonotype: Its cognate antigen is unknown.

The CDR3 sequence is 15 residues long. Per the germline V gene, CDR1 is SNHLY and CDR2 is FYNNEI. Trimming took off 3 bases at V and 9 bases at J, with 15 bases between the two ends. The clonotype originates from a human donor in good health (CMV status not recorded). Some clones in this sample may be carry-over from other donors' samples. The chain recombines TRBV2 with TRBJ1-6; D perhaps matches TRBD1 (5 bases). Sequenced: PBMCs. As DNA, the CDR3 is TGTGCCAGCAGTGATGCGGGGAGGGGAAGTTCACCCCTCCACTTT. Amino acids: CASSDAGRGSSPLHF.